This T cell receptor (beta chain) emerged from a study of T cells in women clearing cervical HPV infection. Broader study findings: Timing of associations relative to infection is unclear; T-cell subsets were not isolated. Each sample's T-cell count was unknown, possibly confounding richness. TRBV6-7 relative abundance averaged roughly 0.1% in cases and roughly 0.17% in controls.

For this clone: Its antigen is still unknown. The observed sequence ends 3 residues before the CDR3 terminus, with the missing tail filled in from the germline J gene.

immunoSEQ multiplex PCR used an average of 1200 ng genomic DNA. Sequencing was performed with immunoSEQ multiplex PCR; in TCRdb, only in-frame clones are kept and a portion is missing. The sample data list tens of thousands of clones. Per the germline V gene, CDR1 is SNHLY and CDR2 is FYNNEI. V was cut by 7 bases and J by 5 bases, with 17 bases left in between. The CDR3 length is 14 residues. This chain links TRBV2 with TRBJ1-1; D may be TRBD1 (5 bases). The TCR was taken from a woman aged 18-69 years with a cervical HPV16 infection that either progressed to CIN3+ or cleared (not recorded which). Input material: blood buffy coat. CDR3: CASTKARVGTEAFF. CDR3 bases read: TGTGCCAGCACGAAAGCCAGGGTGGGGACTGAA.